A single TCR beta chain is shown here with its context. The antigen remains unidentified. Germline assignment: CDR1 SGHRS and CDR2 YFSETQ. CDR3 size: 16 residues. The data are from a study of T cells expressing NK-cell markers. Study-level information: Most of the eight sequenced donors were HCMV-seropositive; one was seronegative.

UMIs were included in TCR beta cDNA generated by 5'RACE template switching. After re-calling the 5' RACE reads, TCRdb lists one entry per CDR3 protein, DNA absent. The sample has under 200,000 distinct CDR3 sequences. Points from the study as a whole: CD8+ T cells in more than five donors included dominant NKG2C+ clonotypes at roughly 1.0-7.0%.

This chain joins TRBV5-1 and TRBJ2-5; the D gene TCRdb calls, TRBD2, cannot be checked with no DNA. This TCR was recovered from a woman aged 18-70 years in good health. The specimen sequenced was blood T cells: a sorted CD56 or NKG2C T cell subset, CD4+ or CD8+ T cells, or bulk PBMC T cells (not recorded which). The CDR3 protein is CASSGLAGGYQETQYF.